A single T cell receptor beta chain is shown here with its context. Its antigen is as yet unknown. The read terminates 3 residues ahead of where the CDR3 ends, so the germline J gene completes it. V lost 4 bases to trimming and J lost 7 bases; unmatched junction nucleotides: 12. CDR3 length: 15 amino acids. Sequencing was performed with immunoSEQ multiplex PCR; in TCRdb, only in-frame clones are kept and a portion is missing. Reported are some 29,000 clones; the ten largest clones contain roughly 1.9%. Related graft donors supplied nonmyeloablative bone marrow transplants, and mixed chimerism was transient. Unstimulated regulatory T cells (CD4+CD25+CD127-), CD4+CD25- non-regulatory cells, CD4 and CD8 cells were FACS-sorted from thawed PBMCs. These data originate in a study of Tregs in tolerant kidney transplant recipients. Whole-study findings and limits: Biological reproducibility was not directly addressed, but technical replication error appeared minimal. Nucleotide sequences could not be compared across some patients' samples due to primer changes. Findings come from small patient numbers and require larger validation.

The source material was CD4+ T cells from blood (PBMCs), sampled 24 months after the transplant. This rearrangement joins TRBV23-1 to TRBJ2-5; 7 bases match TRBD1. TRBV23-1 is an ORF, with its function uncertain. This clonotype was sampled from a human patient who received a combined kidney and bone marrow transplant. Some T cells may be supplied by the graft donor. CDR3 bases read: TGCGCCAGCAGTCCCAAGGGGGCTATTGGTGGGACC. Translation: CASSPKGAIGGT. The entire CDR3 reads CASSPKGAIGGTQYF.